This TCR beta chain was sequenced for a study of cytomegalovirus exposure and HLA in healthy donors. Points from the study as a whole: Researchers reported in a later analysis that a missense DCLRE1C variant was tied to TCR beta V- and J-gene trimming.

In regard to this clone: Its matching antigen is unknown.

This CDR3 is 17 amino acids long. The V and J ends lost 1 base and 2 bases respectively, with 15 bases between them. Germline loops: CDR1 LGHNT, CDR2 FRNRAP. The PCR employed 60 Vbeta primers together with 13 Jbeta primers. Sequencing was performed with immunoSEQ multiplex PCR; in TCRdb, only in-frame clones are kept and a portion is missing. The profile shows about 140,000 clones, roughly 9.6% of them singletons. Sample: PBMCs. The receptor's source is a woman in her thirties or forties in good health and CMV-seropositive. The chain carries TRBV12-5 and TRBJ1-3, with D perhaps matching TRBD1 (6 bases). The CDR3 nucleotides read TGTGCTAGTGGTTTGGGGGAGGGTGGGGGCCCTGGAAACACCATATATTTT. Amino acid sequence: CASGLGEGGGPGNTIYF.